The following is a T cell receptor beta chain sequence with its context. Antigen: not known. With V trimmed by 2 bases and J by 9 bases, 6 bases remained unmatched. This CDR3 comprises 15 residues. Germline CDR1 and CDR2: MDHEN and SYDVKM. These data are taken from a study of cytomegalovirus exposure and HLA in healthy donors. Study-wide background: An analysis done earlier identified 95 million to 140 million unique TCR beta sequences from about 180 million T cells.

The PCR had 60 Vbeta and 13 Jbeta primers. Generated by immunoSEQ multiplex PCR, the TCRdb table keeps only in-frame clones and is missing some. The sample yields under 70,000 clones, approximately 71% seen once. Each donor was nominally healthy when sampled (though unrecorded immune exposures were likely). Study-wide results and limits: Within a later analysis, the majority of CMV-associated TCR beta chains appeared HLA-restricted.

Specimen: PBMCs. The chain carries TRBV28 and TRBJ2-3; 12 bases align to TRBD2. This receptor was taken from a woman aged 25 to 39 in good health and CMV-seronegative. CDR3 residues: CASSLVTLAGGTQYF. Here the CDR3 DNA reads TGTGCCAGCAGTTTAGTCACCCTAGCGGGGGGGACGCAGTATTTT.